A selection of T cell receptor beta chains follows, all from one sample in a study of CD8 T cells in Susac syndrome. From the immunoSEQ multiplex PCR reads, TCRdb called clonotypes with MiXCR, one entry per CDR3 protein. The table lists 90,000 to 110,000 distinct CDR3 sequences, less than 97% of them singletons. Sample: CD4+ T cells from PBMCs. These receptors were taken from a human donor in good health. Each CDR3 is given with its conserved first and last residue. The order of the fields is J gene, clone size, V gene, D gene, CDR3 protein, CDR3 DNA. A D gene is named only where the DNA matches it firmly. Clone size appears in some rows only: once, few, many, or a class for an expanded clone.

J gene: TRBJ1-3
clone size: .
V gene: TRBV29-1
D gene: .
CDR3 protein: CSVEDQNSLGGNTIYF
CDR3 DNA: TGCAGCGTTGAAGATCAGAACAGCCTGGGCGGAAACACCATATATTTT

J gene: TRBJ1-1
clone size: .
V gene: TRBV30
D gene: .
CDR3 protein: CAWSENRMLNTEAFF
CDR3 DNA: TGTGCCTGGAGTGAGAATAGGATGCTCAACACTGAAGCTTTCTTT

J gene: TRBJ2-1
clone size: once
V gene: TRBV5-4
D gene: TRBD2
CDR3 protein: CASRTSGRADEQFF
CDR3 DNA: TGTGCCAGCAGGACTAGCGGGAGAGCGGATGAGCAGTTCTTC

J gene: TRBJ2-3
clone size: .
V gene: TRBV5-1
D gene: .
CDR3 protein: CASSPGGAGTTDTQYF
CDR3 DNA: TGCGCCAGCAGCCCAGGGGGAGCGGGAACCACAGATACGCAGTATTTT

J gene: TRBJ1-2
clone size: .
V gene: TRBV19
D gene: .
CDR3 protein: CASSQSNYGYTF
CDR3 DNA: TGTGCCAGCTCTCAATCCAACTATGGCTACACCTTC

J gene: TRBJ1-1
clone size: .
V gene: TRBV29-1
D gene: .
CDR3 protein: CSVDWGQNTEAFF
CDR3 DNA: TGCAGCGTTGATTGGGGCCAGAACACTGAAGCTTTCTTT

J gene: TRBJ1-4
clone size: .
V gene: TRBV29-1
D gene: .
CDR3 protein: CSVEGGNEKLFF
CDR3 DNA: TGCAGCGTTGAAGGGGGTAATGAAAAACTGTTTTTT

J gene: TRBJ1-1
clone size: .
V gene: TRBV20-1
D gene: .
CDR3 protein: CSASPFDENTEAFF
CDR3 DNA: TGCAGTGCTAGTCCCTTCGACGAGAACACTGAAGCTTTCTTT

J gene: TRBJ1-2
clone size: .
V gene: TRBV19
D gene: .
CDR3 protein: CASSIGEGLNGYTF
CDR3 DNA: TGTGCCAGTAGTATAGGTGAGGGGCTGAATGGCTACACCTTC

J gene: TRBJ2-3
clone size: .
V gene: TRBV7-2
D gene: .
CDR3 protein: CASSPGRNTDTQYF
CDR3 DNA: TGTGCCAGCAGTCCTGGACGGAACACAGATACGCAGTATTTT

J gene: TRBJ2-4
clone size: .
V gene: TRBV7-9
D gene: .
CDR3 protein: CASSSHESKNIQYF
CDR3 DNA: TGTGCCAGCAGCTCGCATGAATCCAAAAACATTCAGTACTTC

J gene: TRBJ2-6
clone size: .
V gene: TRBV12-3/TRBV12-4
D gene: .
CDR3 protein: CASNLHNSGANVLTF
CDR3 DNA: TGTGCCAGCAACCTACACAACTCTGGGGCCAACGTCCTGACTTTC

J gene: TRBJ2-2
clone size: .
V gene: TRBV15
D gene: TRBD2
CDR3 protein: CATSTSSGGMELFF
CDR3 DNA: TGTGCCACCAGCACCTCTAGCGGGGGGATGGAGCTGTTTTTT

J gene: TRBJ2-7
clone size: .
V gene: TRBV5-1
D gene: TRBD2
CDR3 protein: CASSLAGLAGASYEQYF
CDR3 DNA: TGCGCCAGCAGCTTGGCCGGACTAGCGGGGGCCTCCTACGAGCAGTACTTC

J gene: TRBJ2-6
clone size: .
V gene: TRBV20-1
D gene: .
CDR3 protein: CSATKTGANVLTF
CDR3 DNA: TGCAGTGCTACGAAAACTGGGGCCAACGTCCTGACTTTC

J gene: TRBJ2-1
clone size: .
V gene: TRBV19
D gene: TRBD2
CDR3 protein: CASSSLAGLWNEQFF
CDR3 DNA: TGTGCCAGTAGTAGCCTAGCGGGGTTATGGAATGAGCAGTTCTTC

J gene: TRBJ2-7
clone size: .
V gene: TRBV3-1
D gene: .
CDR3 protein: CASSLRQVEDEQYF
CDR3 DNA: TGTGCCAGCAGCCTTAGACAGGTCGAGGACGAGCAGTACTTC

J gene: TRBJ2-1
clone size: .
V gene: TRBV4-3
D gene: .
CDR3 protein: CASSQAASRHNEQFF
CDR3 DNA: TGCGCCAGCAGCCAAGCGGCTAGCCGACACAATGAGCAGTTCTTC

J gene: TRBJ2-7
clone size: .
V gene: TRBV29-1
D gene: .
CDR3 protein: CSVERDGYEQYF
CDR3 DNA: TGCAGCGTTGAACGGGATGGCTACGAGCAGTACTTC

J gene: TRBJ2-3
clone size: .
V gene: TRBV30
D gene: .
CDR3 protein: CAWSVKTSTDTQYF
CDR3 DNA: TGTGCCTGGAGTGTAAAGACTAGCACAGATACGCAGTATTTT

J gene: TRBJ1-1
clone size: once
V gene: TRBV29-1
D gene: TRBD1
CDR3 protein: CSVGGGTGGSEAFF
CDR3 DNA: TGCAGCGTGGGAGGCGGGACAGGGGGTTCTGAAGCTTTCTTT

J gene: TRBJ2-6
clone size: .
V gene: TRBV6-5
D gene: TRBD2
CDR3 protein: CASRGVGTGANVLTF
CDR3 DNA: TGTGCCAGCCGGGGGGTAGGGACTGGGGCCAACGTCCTGACTTTC

J gene: TRBJ2-7
clone size: .
V gene: TRBV12-3/TRBV12-4
D gene: TRBD2
CDR3 protein: CASSLSGVLVAGNSYEQYF
CDR3 DNA: TGTGCCAGCAGCCTATCTGGGGTTTTGGTAGCGGGAAACTCCTACGAGCAGTACTTC

J gene: TRBJ2-7
clone size: .
V gene: TRBV5-1
D gene: .
CDR3 protein: CASSSSGASYEQYF
CDR3 DNA: TGCGCCAGCTCTTCCTCAGGGGCTTCCTACGAGCAGTACTTC

J gene: TRBJ2-5
clone size: .
V gene: TRBV7-2
D gene: TRBD1
CDR3 protein: CASSRAGTEETQYF
CDR3 DNA: TGTGCCAGCAGCCGGGCAGGGACAGAAGAGACCCAGTACTTC

J gene: TRBJ1-1
clone size: .
V gene: TRBV20-1
D gene: TRBD1
CDR3 protein: CSAVGEGASDTEAFF
CDR3 DNA: TGCAGTGCCGTGGGGGAGGGGGCTTCGGACACTGAAGCTTTCTTT

J gene: TRBJ2-5
clone size: .
V gene: TRBV3-1
D gene: .
CDR3 protein: CASSQGDKQETQYF
CDR3 DNA: TGTGCCAGCAGCCAAGGCGACAAGCAAGAGACCCAGTACTTC

J gene: TRBJ2-3
clone size: .
V gene: TRBV7-2
D gene: TRBD2
CDR3 protein: CASSTSGSHTDTQYF
CDR3 DNA: TGTGCCAGCAGCACTAGCGGGAGCCACACAGATACGCAGTATTTT

J gene: TRBJ1-1
clone size: once
V gene: TRBV9
D gene: .
CDR3 protein: CASSPVGQNTEAFF
CDR3 DNA: TGTGCCAGCAGCCCAGTGGGTCAGAACACTGAAGCTTTCTTT

J gene: TRBJ2-7
clone size: .
V gene: TRBV6-5
D gene: TRBD1
CDR3 protein: CASSYGTGQGVNEQYF
CDR3 DNA: TGTGCCAGCAGTTATGGTACCGGACAGGGGGTAAACGAGCAGTACTTC